Detailed here is one TCR beta chain. Data came from immunoSEQ multiplex PCR; TCRdb stores just in-frame clones and leaves some out. The sample holds about 95,000 clones; around 81% are singletons and the top ten take under 5%. The data were taken from a study of blood T cell repertoires in COVID-19. The CDR3 is 18 amino acids. Germline V gene sequence: CDR1 KGHDR, CDR2 SFDVKD. V gave up 5 bases and J gave up 6 bases; unmatched junction bases: 16. This clonotype was obtained from an elderly man with COVID-19, enrolled during active disease. This rearrangement joins TRBV24-1 to TRBJ2-1, with TRBD1 identical over 9 bases. Material: peripheral blood. The CDR3 DNA reads as TGTGCCACCAGTGGCCGGACAGGGGCCGCTGTAAGTCGCAATGAGCAGTTCTTC. Translating it yields CATSGRTGAAVSRNEQFF.